This TCR beta chain was retrieved from a study of regulatory T cells in long-lasting Graves disease. Looking at the study overall: Antithyroid drug use was under 3 months in newly diagnosed Graves' patients. Whole-study results and caveats: Small numbers of samples may have cut accuracy.

Libraries of TCR beta came from iRepertoire HTBI primers plus Arm-PCR of CDR3 regions. MiXCR was run by TCRdb on the multiplex PCR reads, yielding one entry per CDR3 protein. The sample carries about 350,000 distinct CDR3 sequences, roughly 17% recorded once. Time point specified: newly diagnosed GD, antithyroid drugs for less than 3 months. PBMCs were the source of the RNA used for TCR sequencing. This clonotype was picked up many times. Its antigen is not known. Trimming took off 0 bases at V and 4 bases at J, with 8 bases between the two ends. The CDR3 extends over 13 amino acids. Germline V gene lookup returns CDR1 GTSNPN and CDR2 SVGIG (reference sequence). This sample also appeared in a second study, on T cells in Graves' hyperthyroidism and ophthalmopathy. According to that study: In blood, most of the thyroid clonotypes expanded above 0.001 were also present.

The V call is TRBV30, the J call TRBJ2-3; no clear D gene. The sample consisted of peripheral blood mononuclear cells (PBMCs), taken at new diagnosis, from a patient treated with antithyroid drugs. The clonotype was recovered from a woman under 30 with Graves disease. CDR3 protein: CAWSVKGSDTQYF. In DNA, the CDR3 is TGTGCCTGGAGTGTAAAGGGTTCAGATACGCAGTATTTT.